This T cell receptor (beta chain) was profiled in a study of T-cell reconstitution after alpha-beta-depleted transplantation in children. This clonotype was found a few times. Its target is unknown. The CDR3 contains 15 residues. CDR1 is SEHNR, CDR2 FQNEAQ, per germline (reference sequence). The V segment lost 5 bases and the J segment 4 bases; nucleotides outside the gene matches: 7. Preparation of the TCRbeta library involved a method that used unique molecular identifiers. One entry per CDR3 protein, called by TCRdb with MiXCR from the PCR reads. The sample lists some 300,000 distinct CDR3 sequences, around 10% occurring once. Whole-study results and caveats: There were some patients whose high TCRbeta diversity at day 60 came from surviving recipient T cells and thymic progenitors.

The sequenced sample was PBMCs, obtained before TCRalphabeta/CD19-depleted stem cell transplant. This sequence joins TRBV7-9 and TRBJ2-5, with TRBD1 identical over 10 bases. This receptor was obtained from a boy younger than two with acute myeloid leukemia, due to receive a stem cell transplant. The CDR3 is CASSPRDRGSETQYF. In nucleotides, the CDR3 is TGTGCCAGCAGCCCCCGGGACAGGGGATCAGAGACCCAGTACTTC.